Listed here are 12 T cell receptor beta chains from one sample, sequenced in a study of blood T cell repertoires in COVID-19. Method: immunoSEQ multiplex PCR; TCRdb's copy keeps in-frame clones and lacks some. This table holds about 120,000 clones, approximately 90% found once. Sequencing used peripheral blood. All receptors derive from a man between 60 and 70 years old with COVID-19, enrolled during active disease.

The chain joins TRBV6-5 to TRBJ1-1; tentative D call: TRBD1 (6 bases). V was shortened by 5 bases and J by 4 bases, with 14 bases between the two germline ends. This CDR3 comprises 14 residues. The germline gives CDR1 MNHEY, CDR2 SVGAGI. CDR3 DNA sequence: TGTGCCAGCAGTCACCGGGACATAGGCACTGAAGCTTTCTTT. Protein: CASSHRDIGTEAFF.

The chain employs TRBV19 and TRBJ2-7, with D possibly matching TRBD2 (6 bases). CDR3 length: 16 amino acids. CDR1 and CDR2 (germline): LNHDA, SQIVND (reference sequence). V was pared by 1 base and J by 4 bases, with 17 bases between. The CDR3 bases are TGTGCCAGTAGTATAGGGGGGGACCCCGGGGGATACGAGCAGTACTTC. Encoded protein: CASSIGGDPGGYEQYF. Using reference TRBV19 and TRBJ2-7 for the parts outside the CDR3, the full variable domain is DGGITQSPKYLFRKEGQNVTLSCEQNLNHDAMYWYRQDPGQGLRLIYYSQIVNDFQKGDIAEGYSVSREKKESFPLTVTSAQKNPTAFYLCASSIGGDPGGYEQYFGPGTRLTVT.

The CDR3 bases are TGTGCCAGCAGTTATCCCGGGACAAAGAACTATGGCTACACCTTC. The encoded protein is CASSYPGTKNYGYTF. The chain links TRBV6-2 or TRBV6-3 to TRBJ1-2, with a weak D call TRBD1 (6 bases). The CDR3 contains 15 residues. The germline CDR1 and CDR2 sequences are MNHEY and SVGEGT. V was pared by 3 bases and J by 2 bases, with 13 bases between.

This clone was detected only once. V is TRBV19 and J is TRBJ1-4, with 7 bases that match TRBD1. The CDR3 is 13 amino acids. Germline trimming cut 7 bases from V and 4 bases from J; bases unmatched to any gene: 3. The germline V gene has CDR1 LNHDA and CDR2 SQIVND (reference sequence). CDR3 sequence (DNA): TGTGCCAGTACGGACAGGAATAATGAAAAACTGTTTTTT. Its translation: CASTDRNNEKLFF.

This chain uses TRBV28 with TRBJ1-4, with 8 bases matching TRBD1. The CDR3 contains 14 residues. J was trimmed by 8 bases and V by 5 bases; bases with no gene match: 7. CDR1 MDHEN and CDR2 SYDVKM come from the germline V gene. The CDR3: CASSGQGRREKLFF. The DNA for the CDR3 is TGTGCCAGCAGTGGACAGGGAAGGAGGGAAAAACTGTTTTTT.

The chain uses TRBV6-5 and TRBJ2-6; 8 nucleotides agree with TRBD1. The CDR3 is 14 amino acids. J was trimmed by 2 bases and V by 6 bases; bases with no gene match: 0. Germline CDR1 MNHEY, CDR2 SVGAGI. CDR3 nucleotides: TGTGCCAGCAGGACAGGGGCTGGGGCCAACGTCCTGACTTTC. Protein product: CASRTGAGANVLTF.

The chain couples TRBV7-3 to TRBJ2-3; the match to TRBD2 covers 14 bases. The CDR3 extends over 18 amino acids. CDR1 and CDR2 from the germline V gene are SGHTA and FQGTGA. The trim removed 4 bases at V and 0 bases at J, leaving 6 bases unmatched. CDR3 in amino acids: CASSWGLAGAFSTDTQYF. The CDR3 DNA reads as TGTGCCAGCAGCTGGGGACTAGCGGGGGCCTTTAGCACAGATACGCAGTATTTT.

To note about this clone: The same CDR3 arises from other DNA sequences in this sample as well. The chain combines TRBV4-3 with TRBJ2-2, with a possible D match to TRBD1 (6 bases). This CDR3 is built from 17 residues. From germline, CDR1 is LGHNA and CDR2 YSLEER. The ends were cut back, 1 base at V and 2 bases at J, with 14 bases in the middle. The CDR3 region has the DNA TGCGCCAGCAGCCAAGTCGGCAGGGGCCGCAACACCGGGGAGCTGTTTTTT. Translating gives CASSQVGRGRNTGELFF.

V gene TRBV18 combines with J gene TRBJ1-2, with TRBD1 matching over 8 bases. V shed 5 bases and J 5 bases; nucleotides not matched to a gene: 4. The length of the CDR3 is 13 residues. The V gene's germline CDR1 is KGHSH and CDR2 LQKENI. The CDR3 is CASSAGQVYGYTF. The CDR3 DNA reads as TGTGCCAGCTCAGCGGGACAGGTGTATGGCTACACCTTC.

This sequence joins TRBV6-5 and TRBJ2-2; no firm D call. V lost 6 bases to trimming and J lost 6 bases, with 11 bases between them. The CDR3 sequence is 13 residues long. CDR1 is MNHEY and CDR2 is SVGAGI in the germline V gene. The CDR3 region is CASRSSVPGELFF. The CDR3 region has the DNA TGTGCCAGCAGGTCGAGCGTCCCCGGGGAGCTGTTTTTT.

This rearrangement joins TRBV6-5 to TRBJ1-1; TRBD1 matches at 7 bases. The trim removed 6 bases at V and 4 bases at J, leaving 5 bases unmatched. From germline, CDR1 is MNHEY and CDR2 SVGAGI. The CDR3 consists of 13 residues. In nucleotides, the CDR3 is TGTGCCAGCAGCTCAGGGGGGAGCACTGAAGCTTTCTTT. Protein sequence: CASSSGGSTEAFF.

This chain links TRBV11-3 with TRBJ1-1, with 8 bases fitting TRBD1. Germline lookup yields CDR1 SGHNT and CDR2 YENEEA. The V segment lost 5 bases and the J segment 5 bases; nucleotides outside the gene matches: 7. The CDR3 has 14 amino acids. The CDR3 is CASSTGQGSTEAFF. For the CDR3, the DNA is TGTGCCAGCAGCACCGGACAGGGTTCGACTGAAGCTTTCTTT.